The 25 T cell receptor beta chains below come from one sample, sequenced in a study. Here immunoSEQ multiplex PCR was the method, and the copy in TCRdb shows in-frame clones only, minus some. The data contain 55,000 to 70,000 clones, about 94% of them singletons. Specimen: PBMCs. Receptor source: a man aged 40-50 years with rheumatoid arthritis.

The chain carries TRBV18 and TRBJ2-3; D call uncertain. Germline loops: CDR1 KGHSH, CDR2 LQKENI. The CDR3 extends over 13 amino acids. V gave up 2 bases and J gave up 0 bases, with 3 bases separating them. In DNA form, the CDR3 reads TGTGCCAGCTCACCATCTAGCACAGATACGCAGTATTTT. It yields the protein CASSPSSTDTQYF.

J is TRBJ1-1 and V is TRBV29-1, with a tentative D call TRBD1 (6 bases). Germline CDR1 reads SQVTM; CDR2 reads ANQGSEA. V lost 7 bases and J lost 8, with 17 bases in between. The CDR3 loop spans 12 amino acids. CDR3 sequence reads: CSASTGSSEAFF. As DNA, the CDR3 is TGCAGCGCATCCACAGGGTCCTCGGAAGCTTTCTTT.

This chain connects TRBV2 to TRBJ2-7, with 7 positions matching TRBD2. CDR3 length: 14 amino acids. The germline gives CDR1 SNHLY, CDR2 FYNNEI. The J segment lost 6 bases and the V segment lost 6 bases, leaving 11 bases of the junction unmatched. CDR3 loop: CASSLTSLSSEQYF. The CDR3 bases are TGTGCCAGCAGCTTGACTAGCCTCTCAAGCGAGCAGTACTTC.

The genes are TRBV3-1 (or the pseudogene TRBV3-2) and TRBJ1-5; D unclear. V was clipped by 5 bases and J by 5 bases, with 16 bases between them. The CDR3 runs 15 residues. Looked up from germline, CDR1 is LGHDT and CDR2 is YNNKEL (reference sequence). The CDR3 DNA is TGTGCCAGCAGCGCTCCCGTTCGGCATCATCAGCCCCAGCATTTT. It is translated as CASSAPVRHHQPQHF.

This clone has a single count. V and J are TRBV5-6 and TRBJ2-3; no clear D. CDR3 length: 16 residues. Per germline, CDR1 SGHDT and CDR2 YYEEEE. V was trimmed by 0 bases and J by 2 bases, leaving 13 bases between them. The CDR3 DNA reads TGTGCCAGCAGCTTGGTGTCCGGATGGGACACAGATACGCAGTATTTT. Its protein is CASSLVSGWDTDTQYF.

The chain combines TRBV18 with TRBJ2-5; D not resolved. The CDR3 extends over 16 amino acids. Trimming removed 1 base from V and 5 bases from J, with 17 bases in between. The V gene's germline CDR1 is KGHSH and CDR2 LQKENI. The CDR3 spells CASSPQGAQVGETQYF. The CDR3 DNA is TGTGCCAGCTCACCACAAGGAGCCCAAGTCGGGGAGACCCAGTACTTC.

The CDR3 coding sequence is TGTGCCAGCAGTGAGATTAGGCGGACAGATACGCAGTATTTT. Its translation is CASSEIRRTDTQYF. The chain joins TRBV2 to TRBJ2-3; D remains unclear. Trimming shortened V by 3 bases and J by 3 bases, and 10 bases separated the two germline ends. The V gene's germline CDR1 is SNHLY and CDR2 FYNNEI. The CDR3 totals 14 residues.

This clone occurred once. V is TRBV6-5 and J is TRBJ2-5; 7 positions match TRBD1. The length of the CDR3 is 14 residues. The germline CDR1 and CDR2 sequences are MNHEY and SVGAGI. V shed 5 bases and J 2 bases; nucleotides not matched to a gene: 5. Written as DNA, the CDR3 is TGTGCCAGCAGTAACCGACAGGGACAAGAGACCCAGTACTTC. Amino acid sequence: CASSNRQGQETQYF.

V usage is TRBV14 and J usage is TRBJ1-2; 11 positions match TRBD1. The CDR3 has 14 residues. The V gene's germline CDR1 is SGHDN and CDR2 FVKESK. The junction had 4 bases not matched to a gene; V was cut back by 4 bases and J by 6 bases. CDR3 sequence reads: CASSRGQGAHGYTF. CDR3 DNA: TGTGCCAGCAGCCGAGGACAGGGGGCACATGGCTACACCTTC.

The genes are TRBV30 and TRBJ2-5, with D tentatively TRBD1 (6 bases). Looked up from germline, CDR1 is GTSNPN and CDR2 is SVGIG (reference sequence). With 2 bases removed from V and 2 bases from J, the gap between germline ends came to 18 bases. The CDR3 is 16 amino acids. CDR3 region: CAWSIPGHILQETQYF. Here the CDR3 DNA reads TGTGCCTGGAGTATCCCGGGACATATCCTACAAGAGACCCAGTACTTC.

This chain links TRBV7-9 with TRBJ2-1; 9 positions agree with TRBD2. This CDR3 has 17 amino acids. The V and J ends lost 6 bases and 0 bases, in that order; junction bases with no gene match: 9. Germline lookup yields CDR1 SEHNR and CDR2 FQNEAQ (reference sequence). Here the CDR3 reads CASSPTSGQSSYNEQFF. DNA of the CDR3: TGTGCCAGCAGTCCTACTAGCGGGCAAAGCTCCTACAATGAGCAGTTCTTC. The full variable domain, with the rest looked up from reference TRBV7-9 and TRBJ2-1, is DTGVSQNPRHKITKRGQNVTFRCDPISEHNRLYWYRQTLGQGPEFLTYFQNEAQLEKSRLLSDRFSAERPKGSFSTLEIQRTEQGDSAMYLCASSPTSGQSSYNEQFFGPGTRLTVL.

The chain joins TRBV12-1 to TRBJ1-1. TRBV12-1 is shown as a pseudogene. The CDR3 totals 13 residues. The CDR3 region is CASSTREETEAFF. DNA of the CDR3: TGTGCCAGCAGCACCAGGGAGGAGACTGAAGCTTTCTTT.

This clone appeared a single time. The J gene is TRBJ1-5, the V gene TRBV19; no reliable D call. Trimming left V 4 bases short and J 1 base short, with 8 bases between. The CDR3 consists of 14 residues. Germline V lookup: CDR1 LNHDA, CDR2 SQIVND (reference sequence). The CDR3, as DNA: TGTGCCAGTAGTACTAAGGACAGCAATCAGCCCCAGCATTTT. Its translation is CASSTKDSNQPQHF.

In the case of this clone: Other nucleotide sequences from this sample produce the same CDR3. The chain carries TRBV18 and TRBJ2-5; D remains unclear. The CDR3 length is 14 residues. The germline V gene has CDR1 KGHSH and CDR2 LQKENI. V was shortened by 2 bases and J by 2 bases, with 9 bases between the two germline ends. The CDR3 protein is CASSPGRRQETQYF. DNA for the CDR3: TGTGCCAGCTCACCAGGCAGGAGACAAGAGACCCAGTACTTC.

This clone was detected only a few times. CDR3 sequence: CASLTTSNTGELFF. The CDR3 DNA reads as TGTGCCAGTCTGACTACCTCTAACACCGGGGAGCTGTTTTTT. The gene calls are TRBV3-1 (or the pseudogene TRBV3-2) and TRBJ2-2, with a possible D match to TRBD2 (5 bases). Looked up from germline, CDR1 is LGHDT and CDR2 is YNNKEL (reference sequence). CDR3 size: 14 residues. V was trimmed by 9 bases and J by 2 bases, leaving 13 bases between them.

The chain combines TRBV19 with TRBJ1-6; D not certain. The CDR3 has 14 residues. Germline lookup yields CDR1 LNHDA and CDR2 SQIVND (reference sequence). The V gene lost 3 bases and the J gene lost 10 bases, with 13 bases spanning the gap. This CDR3 reads CASSISRLASPLHF. DNA for the CDR3: TGTGCCAGTAGTATCTCCAGGTTAGCGTCACCCCTCCACTTT.

The chain is built from TRBV5-1 and TRBJ2-1, with a weak D call TRBD1 (6 bases). Germline V CDR1 and CDR2: SGHRS, YFSETQ. The CDR3 sequence is 12 residues long. Trimming removed 4 bases at V and 9 bases at J, with 11 bases between. CDR3 residues: CASSPGTLEQFF. In DNA, the CDR3 is TGCGCCAGCAGCCCCGGGACACTTGAGCAGTTCTTC.

The chain combines TRBV14 with TRBJ1-4; 12 positions agree with TRBD1. Per germline, CDR1 SGHDN and CDR2 FVKESK. The CDR3 loop spans 16 amino acids. V dropped 0 bases and J dropped 7; count of bases not matched to a gene: 3. In DNA, the CDR3 is TGTGCCAGCAGCCAAGATCGGGACAGGGGGCCTGAAAAACTGTTTTTT. Translation gives CASSQDRDRGPEKLFF.

The genes are TRBV5-3 and TRBJ1-5; D is possibly TRBD1 (6 bases). TRBV5-3 qualifies as an ORF whose function is uncertain. V was pared by 4 bases and J by 3 bases, with 14 bases between. The CDR3 loop spans 15 amino acids. CDR3 region: CARSRRTDTNQPQHF. The CDR3 DNA is TGTGCCAGAAGCCGGCGGACAGATACCAATCAGCCCCAGCATTTT.

This sequence joins TRBV24-1 and TRBJ2-5; D assignment may be TRBD1 or TRBD2 (5 bases each). With 3 bases removed from V and 4 bases from J, the gap between germline ends came to 8 bases. Germline CDR1 and CDR2: KGHDR and SFDVKD. The CDR3 covers 13 residues. Here the CDR3 reads CATSDGTPETQYF. The CDR3, as DNA: TGTGCCACCAGTGATGGGACCCCAGAGACCCAGTACTTC.

The V and J genes are TRBV6-1 and TRBJ1-5; 9 bases match TRBD1. CDR3 length: 17 amino acids. V lost 3 bases, J lost 1 base, and 7 bases stayed unmatched. The germline V gene encodes CDR1 MNHNS and CDR2 SASEGT. For the CDR3, the DNA is TGTGCCAGCAGTGATACGACAGGGGGAGGGAGCAATCAGCCCCAGCATTTT. Translating gives CASSDTTGGGSNQPQHF.

The V call is TRBV7-8, the J call TRBJ2-3; D might be TRBD1 (5 bases). The germline V and J ends were trimmed by 5 bases and 1 base, with 7 bases remaining between them. The germline V gene encodes CDR1 SGHVS and CDR2 FQNEAQ. There are 13 residues in the CDR3. This CDR3 is CASSKQGTDTQYF. The CDR3 bases are TGTGCCAGCAGCAAACAGGGCACAGATACGCAGTATTTT.

V gene TRBV3-1 (or the pseudogene TRBV3-2) combines with J gene TRBJ1-5, with unresolved D. The germline CDR1 and CDR2 sequences are LGHDT and YNNKEL (reference sequence). CDR3 length: 15 amino acids. Trimming stripped 1 base from V and 2 bases from J, with 9 bases between. The CDR3 sequence: CASSQASGGNQPQHF. CDR3 DNA: TGTGCCAGCAGCCAAGCCTCTGGGGGCAATCAGCCCCAGCATTTT.

The chain has TRBV18 and TRBJ1-5; the D gene is possibly TRBD1 (6 bases). CDR1 is KGHSH, CDR2 LQKENI, per germline. The CDR3 is made up of 14 amino acids. V lost 5 bases and J lost 0, with 8 bases in between. The CDR3 DNA reads TGTGCCAGCTCAGGACAGAATAGCAATCAGCCCCAGCATTTT. Protein product: CASSGQNSNQPQHF.

The chain uses TRBV12-5 and TRBJ2-1, with D unresolved. Trimming stripped 2 bases from V and 6 bases from J, with 8 bases between. The CDR3 covers 13 residues. Germline CDR1 is LGHNT and CDR2 is FRNRAP. CDR3 residues: CASGLPPSNEQFF. CDR3 nucleotides: TGTGCTAGTGGTTTGCCGCCGTCCAATGAGCAGTTCTTC.